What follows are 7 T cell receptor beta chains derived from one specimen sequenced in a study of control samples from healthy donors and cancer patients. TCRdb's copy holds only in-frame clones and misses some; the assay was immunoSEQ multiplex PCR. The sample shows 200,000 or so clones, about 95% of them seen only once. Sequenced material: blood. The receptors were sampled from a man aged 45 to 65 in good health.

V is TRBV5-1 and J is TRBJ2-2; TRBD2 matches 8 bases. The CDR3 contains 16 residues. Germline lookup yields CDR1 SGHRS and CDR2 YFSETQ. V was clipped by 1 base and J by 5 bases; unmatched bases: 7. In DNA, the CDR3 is TGCGCCAGCAGCTTGTACCCGGGGGGGCAGACCGGGGAGCTGTTTTTT. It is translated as CASSLYPGGQTGELFF.

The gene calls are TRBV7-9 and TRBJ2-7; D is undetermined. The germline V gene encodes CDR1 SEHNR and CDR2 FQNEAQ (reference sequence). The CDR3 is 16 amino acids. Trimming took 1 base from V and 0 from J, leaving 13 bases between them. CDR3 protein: CASSLGKGFHSYEQYV. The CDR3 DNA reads TGTGCCAGCAGCTTAGGGAAGGGATTCCACTCCTACGAGCAGTACGTC.

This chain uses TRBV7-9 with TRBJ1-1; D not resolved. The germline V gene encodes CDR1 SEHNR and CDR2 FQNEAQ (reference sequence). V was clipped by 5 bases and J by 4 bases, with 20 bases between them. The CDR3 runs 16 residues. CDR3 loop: CASSEPRAGGGTEAFF. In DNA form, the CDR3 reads TGTGCCAGCAGCGAACCCCGTGCGGGAGGAGGCACTGAAGCTTTCTTT.

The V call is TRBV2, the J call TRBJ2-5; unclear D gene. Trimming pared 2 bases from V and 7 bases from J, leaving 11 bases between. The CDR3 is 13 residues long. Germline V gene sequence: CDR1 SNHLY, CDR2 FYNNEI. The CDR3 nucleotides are TGTGCCAGCAGTGAAACTCCCTTCGGGACCCAGTACTTC. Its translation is CASSETPFGTQYF. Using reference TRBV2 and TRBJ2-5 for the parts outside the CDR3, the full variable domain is EPEVTQTPSHQVTQMGQEVILRCVPISNHLYFYWYRQILGQKVEFLVSFYNNEISEKSEIFDDQFSVERPDGSNFTLKIRSTKLEDSAMYFCASSETPFGTQYFGPGTRLLVL.

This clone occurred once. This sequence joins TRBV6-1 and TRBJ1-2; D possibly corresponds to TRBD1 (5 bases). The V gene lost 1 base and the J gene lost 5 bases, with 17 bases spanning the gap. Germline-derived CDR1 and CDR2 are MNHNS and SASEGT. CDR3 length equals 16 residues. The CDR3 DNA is TGTGCCAGCAGTGAAGTCAGGGTGTCATTCTATTATGGCTACACCTTC. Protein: CASSEVRVSFYYGYTF.

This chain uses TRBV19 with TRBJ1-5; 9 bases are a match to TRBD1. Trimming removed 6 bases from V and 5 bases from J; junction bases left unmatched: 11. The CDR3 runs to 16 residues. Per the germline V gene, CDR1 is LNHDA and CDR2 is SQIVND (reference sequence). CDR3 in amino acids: CASRPTRDRDHQPQHF. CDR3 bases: TGTGCCAGTAGACCCACCCGGGACAGGGACCATCAGCCCCAGCATTTT.

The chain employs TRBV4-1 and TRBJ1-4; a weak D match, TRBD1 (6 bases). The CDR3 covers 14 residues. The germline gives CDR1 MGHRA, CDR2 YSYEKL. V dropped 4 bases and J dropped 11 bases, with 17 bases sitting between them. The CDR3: CASSPGQGRRKLFF. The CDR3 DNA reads TGCGCCAGCAGCCCGGGGCAGGGGAGGAGGAAACTGTTTTTT.